This T cell receptor (beta chain) originates from a study of blood T cell repertoires in COVID-19. Overall study: Sources were T cells, B-cell-depleted T cells, or PBMCs; the material itself was cDNA or gDNA.

In the original workflow: Counts of nucleated cells, estimated from reference gene primer amplification, were obtained. The assay was immunoSEQ multiplex PCR, and TCRdb's table has in-frame clones only and misses some. Clone size and V and J calls were adopted from that table, with D and trimming inferred from the DNA. The repertoire holds 200,000 to 300,000 clones, with more than 80% as singletons. V shed 6 bases and J 6 bases; nucleotides not matched to a gene: 9. This CDR3 has 16 amino acids. Per germline, CDR1 KGHSH and CDR2 LQKENI. The source is an elderly woman with COVID-19, enrolled during active disease. Material: peripheral blood. The chain uses TRBV18 and TRBJ2-2, with 11 bases aligning to TRBD1. The CDR3 bases are TGTGCCAGCTCCCCCTCGGGACAGGGGGGCGCCGGGGAGCTGTTTTTT. Residues: CASSPSGQGGAGELFF.